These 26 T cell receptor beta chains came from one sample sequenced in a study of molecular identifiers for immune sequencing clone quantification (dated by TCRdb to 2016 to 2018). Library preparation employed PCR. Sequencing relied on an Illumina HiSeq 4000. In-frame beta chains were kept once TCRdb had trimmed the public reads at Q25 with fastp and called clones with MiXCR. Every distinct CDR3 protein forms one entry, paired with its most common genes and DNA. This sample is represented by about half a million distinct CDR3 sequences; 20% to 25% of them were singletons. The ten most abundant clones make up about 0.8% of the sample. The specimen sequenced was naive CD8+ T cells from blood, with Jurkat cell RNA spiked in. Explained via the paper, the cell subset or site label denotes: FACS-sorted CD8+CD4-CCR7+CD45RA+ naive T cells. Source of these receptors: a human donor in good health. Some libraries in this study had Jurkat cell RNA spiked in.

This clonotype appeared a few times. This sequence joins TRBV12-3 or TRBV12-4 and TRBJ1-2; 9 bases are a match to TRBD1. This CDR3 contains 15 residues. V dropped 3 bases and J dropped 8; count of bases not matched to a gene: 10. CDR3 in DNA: TGTGCCAGCAGTTTTTTCTCCGGGACAGGGACCGGCTACACCTTC. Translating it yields CASSFFSGTGTGYTF.

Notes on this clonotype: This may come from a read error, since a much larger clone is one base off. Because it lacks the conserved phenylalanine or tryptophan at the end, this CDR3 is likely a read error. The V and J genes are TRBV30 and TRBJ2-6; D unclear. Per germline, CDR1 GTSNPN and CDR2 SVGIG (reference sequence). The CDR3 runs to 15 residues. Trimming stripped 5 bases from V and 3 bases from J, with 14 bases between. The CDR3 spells CAWDQGIFGANVLTL. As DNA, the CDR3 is TGTGCCTGGGATCAAGGGATTTTTGGGGCCAACGTCCTGACTCTC.

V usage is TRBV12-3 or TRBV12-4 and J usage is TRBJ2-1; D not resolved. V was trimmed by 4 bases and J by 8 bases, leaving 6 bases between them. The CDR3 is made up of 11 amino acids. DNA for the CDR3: TGTGCCAGCAGTTCTTCCGATGAGCAGTTCTTC. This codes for CASSSSDEQFF.

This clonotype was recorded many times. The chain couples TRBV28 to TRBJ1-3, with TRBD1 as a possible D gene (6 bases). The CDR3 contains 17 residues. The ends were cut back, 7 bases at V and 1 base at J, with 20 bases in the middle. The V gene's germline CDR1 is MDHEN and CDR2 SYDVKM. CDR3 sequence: CASTLTKQGNSGNTIYF. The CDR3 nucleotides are TGTGCCAGCACCCTAACGAAACAGGGCAATTCTGGAAACACCATATATTTT.

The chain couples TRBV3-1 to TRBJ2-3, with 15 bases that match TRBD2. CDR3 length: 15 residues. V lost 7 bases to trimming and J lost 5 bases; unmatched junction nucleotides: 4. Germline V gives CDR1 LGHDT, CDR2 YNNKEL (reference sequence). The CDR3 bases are TGTGCCAGCAACCCGGGACTAGCGGGAGGAGATACGCAGTATTTT. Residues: CASNPGLAGGDTQYF.

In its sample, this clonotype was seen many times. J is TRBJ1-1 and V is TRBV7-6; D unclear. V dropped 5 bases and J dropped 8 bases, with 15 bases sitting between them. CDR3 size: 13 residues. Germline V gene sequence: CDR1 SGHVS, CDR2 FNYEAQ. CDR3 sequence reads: CASSLGTAPEAFF. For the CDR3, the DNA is TGTGCCAGCAGCCTTGGCACGGCCCCCGAAGCTTTCTTT.

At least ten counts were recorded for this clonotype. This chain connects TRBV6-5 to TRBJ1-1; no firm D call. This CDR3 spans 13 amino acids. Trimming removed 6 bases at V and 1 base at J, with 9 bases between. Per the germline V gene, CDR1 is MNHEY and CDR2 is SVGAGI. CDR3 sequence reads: CASRVGENTEAFF. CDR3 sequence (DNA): TGTGCCAGCAGGGTCGGAGAGAACACTGAAGCTTTCTTT.

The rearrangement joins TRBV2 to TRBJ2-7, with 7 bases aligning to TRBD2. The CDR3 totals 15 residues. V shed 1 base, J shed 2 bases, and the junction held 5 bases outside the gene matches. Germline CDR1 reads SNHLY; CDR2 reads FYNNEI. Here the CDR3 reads CASSEGGGGTYEQYF. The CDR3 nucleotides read TGTGCCAGCAGTGAAGGGGGCGGGGGAACCTACGAGCAGTACTTC.

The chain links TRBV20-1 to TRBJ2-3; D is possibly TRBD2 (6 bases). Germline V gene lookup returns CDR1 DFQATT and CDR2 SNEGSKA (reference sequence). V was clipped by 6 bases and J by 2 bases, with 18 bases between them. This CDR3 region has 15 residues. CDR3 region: CSARRPGDHTDTQYF. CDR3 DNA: TGCAGTGCCCGGAGGCCGGGGGACCACACAGATACGCAGTATTTT.

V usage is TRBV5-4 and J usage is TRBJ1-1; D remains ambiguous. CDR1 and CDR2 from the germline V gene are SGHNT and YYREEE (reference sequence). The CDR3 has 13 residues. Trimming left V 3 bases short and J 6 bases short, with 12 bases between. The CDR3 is CASSWTGLPEAFF. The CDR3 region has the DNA TGTGCCAGCAGCTGGACGGGCCTCCCTGAAGCTTTCTTT.

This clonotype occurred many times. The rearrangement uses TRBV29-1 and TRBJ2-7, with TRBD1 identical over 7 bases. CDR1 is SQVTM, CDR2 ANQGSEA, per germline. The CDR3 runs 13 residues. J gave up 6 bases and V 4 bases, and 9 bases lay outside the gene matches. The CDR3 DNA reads TGCAGCGTTGGGACCACAGGGGTGGGCGAGCAGTACTTC. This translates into CSVGTTGVGEQYF.

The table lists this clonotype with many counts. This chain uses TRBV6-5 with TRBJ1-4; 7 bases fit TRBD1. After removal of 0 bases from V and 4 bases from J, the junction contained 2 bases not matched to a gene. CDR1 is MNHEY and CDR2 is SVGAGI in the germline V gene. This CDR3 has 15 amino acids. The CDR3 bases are TGTGCCAGCAGTTACTCAGACAGGGTTAATGAAAAACTGTTTTTT. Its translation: CASSYSDRVNEKLFF.

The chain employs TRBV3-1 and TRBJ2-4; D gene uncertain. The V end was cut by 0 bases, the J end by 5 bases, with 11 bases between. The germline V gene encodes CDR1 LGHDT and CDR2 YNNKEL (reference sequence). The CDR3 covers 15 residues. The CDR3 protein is CASSQDMVRENIQYF. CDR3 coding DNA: TGTGCCAGCAGCCAAGATATGGTGCGCGAAAACATTCAGTACTTC.

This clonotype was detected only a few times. CDR3 DNA sequence: TGTGCCAGCAGCTTAGATGAGGGACAGGGAGTCGAGACCCAGTACTTC. This sequence encodes CASSLDEGQGVETQYF. The rearrangement joins TRBV11-2 to TRBJ2-5, with 9 bases that match TRBD1. The CDR3 sequence is 16 residues long. Germline V gene sequence: CDR1 SGHAT, CDR2 FQNNGV. The V gene end was trimmed by 0 bases and the J gene end by 5 bases; junction bases not matched to a gene: 7.

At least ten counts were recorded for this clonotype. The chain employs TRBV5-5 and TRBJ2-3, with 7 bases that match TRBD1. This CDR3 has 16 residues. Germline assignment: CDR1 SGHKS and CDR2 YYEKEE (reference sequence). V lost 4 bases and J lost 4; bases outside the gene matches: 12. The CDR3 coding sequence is TGTGCCAGCAGCCCCAGGGGGACCGGATTCGCAGATACGCAGTATTTT. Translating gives CASSPRGTGFADTQYF.

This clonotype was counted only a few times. CDR3: CASSLTGTGELFF. CDR3 in DNA: TGTGCCAGCAGCTTAACCGGGACCGGGGAGCTGTTTTTT. The V and J genes are TRBV7-3 and TRBJ2-2; D gene unclear. From germline, CDR1 is SGHTA and CDR2 FQGTGA. The ends were cut back, 0 bases at V and 5 bases at J, with 4 bases in the middle. The CDR3 length is 13 residues.

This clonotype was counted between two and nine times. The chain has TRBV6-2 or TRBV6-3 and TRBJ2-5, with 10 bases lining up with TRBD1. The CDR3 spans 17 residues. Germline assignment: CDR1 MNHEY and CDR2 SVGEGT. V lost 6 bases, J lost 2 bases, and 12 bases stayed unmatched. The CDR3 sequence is CASSTRDRGRLQETQYF. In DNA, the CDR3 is TGTGCCAGCAGCACCCGAGACAGGGGGCGCCTTCAAGAGACCCAGTACTTC.

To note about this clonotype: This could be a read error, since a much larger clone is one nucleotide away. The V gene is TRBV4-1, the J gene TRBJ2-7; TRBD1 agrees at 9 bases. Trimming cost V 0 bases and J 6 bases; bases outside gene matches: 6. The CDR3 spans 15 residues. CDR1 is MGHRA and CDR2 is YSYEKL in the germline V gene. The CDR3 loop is CASSQDGTGSSEQYF. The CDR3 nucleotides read TGCGCCAGCAGCCAAGATGGGACAGGGAGTAGCGAGCAGTACTTC.

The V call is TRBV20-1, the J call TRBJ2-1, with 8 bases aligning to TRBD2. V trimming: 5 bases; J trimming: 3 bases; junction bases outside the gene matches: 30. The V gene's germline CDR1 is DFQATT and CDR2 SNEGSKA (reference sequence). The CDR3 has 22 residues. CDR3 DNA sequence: TGCAGTGCTTCTCCCCCTGTCCCGGGACTAGGGACCAACCTCAAAAACTACAATGAGCAGTTCTTC. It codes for CSASPPVPGLGTNLKNYNEQFF.

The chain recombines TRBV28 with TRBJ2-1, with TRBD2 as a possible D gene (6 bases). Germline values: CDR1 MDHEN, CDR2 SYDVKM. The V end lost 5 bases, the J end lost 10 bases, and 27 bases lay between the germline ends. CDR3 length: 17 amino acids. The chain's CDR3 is CASSPYTLAEVRSEQFF. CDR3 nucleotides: TGTGCCAGCAGTCCCTATACACTAGCAGAGGTCCGGTCGGAGCAGTTCTTC.

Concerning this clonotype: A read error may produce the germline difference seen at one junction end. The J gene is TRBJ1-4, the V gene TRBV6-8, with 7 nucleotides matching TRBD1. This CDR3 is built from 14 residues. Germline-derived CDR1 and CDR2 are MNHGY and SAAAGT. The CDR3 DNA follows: TGTGTCAGCAGACCAGGGGGGGGGGGCGAAAAACTGTTTTTT. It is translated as CVSRPGGGGEKLFF.

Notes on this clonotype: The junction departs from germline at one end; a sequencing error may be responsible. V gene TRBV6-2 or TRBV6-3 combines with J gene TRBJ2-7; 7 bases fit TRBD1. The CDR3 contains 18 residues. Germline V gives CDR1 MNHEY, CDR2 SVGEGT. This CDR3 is CASNYSILGQKRPYEQYF. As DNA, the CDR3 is TGTGCCAGCAATTACTCGATCCTGGGACAGAAAAGGCCCTACGAGCAGTACTTC.

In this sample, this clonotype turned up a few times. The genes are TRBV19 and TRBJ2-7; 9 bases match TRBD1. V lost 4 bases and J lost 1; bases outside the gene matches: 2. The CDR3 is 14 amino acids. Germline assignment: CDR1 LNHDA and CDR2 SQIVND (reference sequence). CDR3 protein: CASSTDRGSYEQYF. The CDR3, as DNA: TGTGCCAGTAGTACGGACAGGGGATCCTACGAGCAGTACTTC.

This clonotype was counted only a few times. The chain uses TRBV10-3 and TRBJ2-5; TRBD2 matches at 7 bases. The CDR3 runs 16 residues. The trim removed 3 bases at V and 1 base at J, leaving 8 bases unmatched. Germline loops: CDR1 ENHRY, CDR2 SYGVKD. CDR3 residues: CAISDLGLGFQETQYF. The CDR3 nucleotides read TGTGCCATCAGTGACCTCGGACTAGGGTTCCAAGAGACCCAGTACTTC.

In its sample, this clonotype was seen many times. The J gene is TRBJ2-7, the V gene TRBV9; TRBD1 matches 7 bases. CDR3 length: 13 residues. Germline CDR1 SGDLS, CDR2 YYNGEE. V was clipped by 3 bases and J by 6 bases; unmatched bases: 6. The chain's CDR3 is CASSGGTVSEQYF. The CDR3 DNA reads TGTGCCAGCAGCGGGGGGACAGTCTCCGAGCAGTACTTC. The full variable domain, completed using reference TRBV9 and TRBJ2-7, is DSGVTQTPKHLITATGQRVTLRCSPRSGDLSVYWYQQSLDQGLQFLIQYYNGEERAKGNILERFSAQQFPDLHSELNLSSLELGDSALYFCASSGGTVSEQYFGPGTRLTVT.

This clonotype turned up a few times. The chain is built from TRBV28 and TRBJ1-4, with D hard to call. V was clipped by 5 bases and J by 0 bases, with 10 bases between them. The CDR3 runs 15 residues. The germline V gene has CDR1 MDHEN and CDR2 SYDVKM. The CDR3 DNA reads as TGTGCCAGCAGTCGAAACAGCGCAACTAATGAAAAACTGTTTTTT. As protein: CASSRNSATNEKLFF.